This T cell receptor beta chain was captured in a study of cytomegalovirus exposure and HLA in healthy donors. Germline CDR1 is MNHNY and CDR2 is SVGAGI (reference sequence). This CDR3 is built from 13 residues. General study points: Excluded were some V segments that proved indistinguishable, including TRBV6-2 and TRBV6-3.

PCR involved 60 Vbeta and 13 Jbeta primers. Assay used: immunoSEQ multiplex PCR; TCRdb lists only in-frame clones, some missing. The sample consists of approximately 160,000 clones, around 79% of them appearing once. A remark on this clone: Its antigen is unidentified. The junction does not match germline at one end; this may be a read error.

The specimen was PBMCs. This clonotype originated in a male donor in good health and CMV-seropositive. The gene calls are TRBV6-6 and TRBJ1-3, with D hard to call. This chain's CDR3 is CASRSEGGNTVYF. As DNA, the CDR3 is TGTGCCAGCAGATCGGAGGGCGGAAACACCGTATATTTT.